A selection of T cell receptor beta chains follows, all from one sample in a study of cytomegalovirus exposure and HLA in healthy donors. Libraries were prepared by immunoSEQ multiplex PCR; TCRdb keeps only in-frame clonotypes and omits some of them. The sample records about 200,000 clones, about 86% being singletons. The sample was PBMCs. The source is a woman aged 25 to 45 in good health and CMV-seronegative. Each CDR3 is given with its conserved first and last residue. A D gene is named only where the DNA matches it firmly. Clone size is stated in some rows and not others, as once, few, many or a class when expanded.

>TRBD1|TRBJ1-1|NA|TRBV29-1
CSGTGQGNTEAFF
TGCAGCGGGACGGGACAGGGGAACACTGAAGCTTTCTTT
>NA|TRBJ2-7|few|TRBV28
CASSQYEQYF
TGTGCCAGCAGCCAATACGAGCAGTACTTC
>NA|TRBJ1-1|NA|TRBV28
CASSLIRGEAFF
TGTGCCAGCAGTTTAATTCGGGGTGAAGCTTTCTTT
>NA|TRBJ1-2|once|TRBV11-2
CVSSFTGYGYTF
TGTGTCAGCAGTTTTACAGGCTATGGCTACACCTTC
>NA|TRBJ2-2|NA|TRBV6-1
CASSLGAGELFF
TGTGCCAGCAGTTTAGGAGCCGGGGAGCTGTTTTTT
>TRBD2|TRBJ2-7|NA|TRBV10-2
CASSERTRTSDEQYF
TGCGCCAGCAGCGAGAGAACCCGGACTAGCGACGAGCAGTACTTC
>NA|TRBJ2-3|NA|TRBV28
CASSLYQGRTDTQYF
TGTGCCAGCAGTTTATACCAGGGTCGCACAGATACGCAGTATTTT
>NA|TRBJ2-1|NA|TRBV28
CASTEGQTRFF
TGTGCCAGCACTGAGGGCCAGACGCGGTTCTTC
>TRBD2|TRBJ2-1|NA|TRBV6-5
CASSYWTSGKDEQFF
TGTGCCAGCAGTTACTGGACTAGCGGGAAGGATGAGCAGTTCTTC
>NA|TRBJ2-5|NA|TRBV2
CASYEVGETQYF
TGTGCCAGCTATGAGGTCGGAGAGACCCAGTACTTC
>TRBD2|TRBJ2-1|NA|TRBV2
CASMRGNEQFF
TGTGCCAGCATGCGGGGGAATGAGCAGTTCTTC
>NA|TRBJ2-7|NA|TRBV11-2
CASSPLTDYEQYF
TGTGCCAGCAGCCCCCTGACAGATTACGAGCAGTACTTC
>NA|TRBJ2-1|NA|TRBV27
CAIRAPAGNEQFF
TGTGCCATCAGAGCCCCGGCGGGAAATGAGCAGTTCTTC
>NA|TRBJ2-2|NA|TRBV4-2
CASSQLPTPLANTGELFF
TGTGCCAGCAGCCAACTTCCTACGCCTTTGGCGAACACCGGGGAGCTGTTTTTT
>NA|TRBJ2-7|NA|TRBV5-1
CASSADSRSYEQYF
TGCGCCAGCAGCGCGGACAGCAGATCCTACGAGCAGTACTTC
>NA|TRBJ2-7|NA|TRBV7-3
CASSIGGGGYEQYF
TGTGCCAGCAGCATTGGAGGGGGGGGCTACGAGCAGTACTTC
>NA|TRBJ1-6|NA|TRBV10-3
CAISEVGSPLHF
TGTGCCATCAGTGAGGTGGGCTCACCCCTCCACTTT
>NA|TRBJ2-3|NA|TRBV6-1
CASSERTGWTGLDTDTQYF
TGTGCCAGCAGTGAAAGGACAGGCTGGACGGGACTCGACACAGATACGCAGTATTTT
>NA|TRBJ2-5|NA|TRBV9
CASSVDTGVRETQYF
TGTGCCAGCAGCGTAGATACGGGGGTAAGAGAGACCCAGTACTTC
>NA|TRBJ2-1|NA|TRBV10-1
CASSGGPNEQFF
TGCGCCAGCAGTGGGGGGCCGAATGAGCAGTTCTTC
>TRBD1|TRBJ1-1|NA|TRBV10-3
CAISPDRGFFSEAFF
TGTGCCATCAGTCCTGACAGGGGGTTCTTCTCTGAAGCTTTCTTT
>TRBD1|TRBJ2-7|NA|TRBV7-8
CASTPDRVSYEQYF
TGTGCCAGCACCCCGGACAGGGTGTCCTACGAGCAGTACTTC
>NA|TRBJ1-1|NA|TRBV28
CASWSGVTEAFF
TGTGCCAGTTGGTCCGGGGTCACTGAAGCTTTCTTT
>NA|TRBJ2-7|once|TRBV5-1
CASSLAGQGPYEQYF
TGCGCCAGCAGCTTGGCGGGTCAGGGCCCCTACGAGCAGTACTTC
>NA|TRBJ2-3|NA|TRBV6-6
CASGDGTYTDTQYF
TGTGCCAGCGGGGACGGGACATACACAGATACGCAGTATTTT
>NA|TRBJ2-6|NA|TRBV7-3
CASSANQGSGANVLTF
TGTGCCAGCAGCGCAAACCAGGGCTCTGGGGCCAACGTCCTGACTTTC
>TRBD1|TRBJ2-5|NA|TRBV6-1
CASSPTTGNLATQYF
TGTGCCAGCAGTCCGACGACAGGGAATTTGGCGACCCAGTACTTC
>TRBD2|TRBJ2-1|NA|TRBV4-1
CASSQAPRETYEQFF
TGCGCCAGCAGCCAAGCGCCGCGGGAGACATATGAGCAGTTCTTC
>NA|TRBJ2-7|NA|TRBV6-4
CASSPPEEQYF
TGTGCCAGCAGTCCTCCCGAGGAGCAGTACTTC
>TRBD2|TRBJ2-5|NA|TRBV28
CASRSTSGRAGTQYF
TGTGCCAGCAGGTCGACTAGCGGGAGGGCCGGGACCCAGTACTTC
>TRBD2|TRBJ2-1|NA|TRBV7-6
CASSLLAGVNEQFF
TGTGCCAGCAGTTTACTAGCGGGTGTCAATGAGCAGTTCTTC
>NA|TRBJ2-2|NA|TRBV4-1
CASSQVFFGIRGPGELFF
TGCGCCAGCAGCCAAGTTTTTTTCGGGATACGGGGTCCCGGGGAGCTGTTTTTT
>TRBD1|TRBJ2-7|NA|TRBV7-9
CASSPRDSIPYEQYF
TGTGCCAGCAGCCCCCGGGACAGTATCCCCTACGAGCAGTACTTC
>NA|TRBJ2-7|NA|TRBV2
CASEGRSSYEQYF
TGTGCCAGCGAAGGGAGGAGCTCCTACGAGCAGTACTTC
>TRBD2|TRBJ2-1|NA|TRBV7-3
CASSLSGLAGPEQFF
TGTGCCAGCAGCTTAAGTGGACTAGCGGGGCCGGAGCAGTTCTTC
>TRBD1|TRBJ2-5|NA|TRBV7-3
CASSLGGQGAETQYF
TGTGCCAGCAGCTTAGGGGGCCAGGGGGCAGAGACCCAGTACTTC
>NA|TRBJ2-5|NA|TRBV28
CASSASGQYQETQYF
TGTGCCAGCAGTGCAAGCGGGCAGTACCAAGAGACCCAGTACTTC
>TRBD1|TRBJ2-7|NA|TRBV18
CASSPPGTGIYEQYF
TGTGCCAGCTCACCACCCGGGACAGGGATCTACGAGCAGTACTTC
>TRBD1|TRBJ2-7|NA|TRBV27
CASSRTGRYEQYF
TGTGCCAGCAGTAGGACAGGGCGCTACGAGCAGTACTTC
>NA|TRBJ1-2|NA|TRBV2
CASRIIDRLYGYTF
TGTGCCAGCAGAATAATAGACAGGCTCTATGGCTACACCTTC
>NA|TRBJ1-1|NA|TRBV29-1
CSVEGGRTEAFF
TGCAGCGTTGAGGGGGGGAGAACTGAAGCTTTCTTT
>TRBD2|TRBJ2-1|NA|TRBV25-1
CASSVLAGSSYNEQFF
TGTGCCAGCAGTGTTCTAGCGGGCAGCTCCTACAATGAGCAGTTCTTC
>NA|TRBJ2-2|NA|TRBV7-9
CASSAAGFPGELFF
TGTGCCAGCAGCGCTGCGGGATTTCCCGGGGAGCTGTTTTTT
>NA|TRBJ2-5|NA|TRBV20-1
CSARLETQYF
TGCAGTGCTAGACTGGAGACCCAGTACTTC
>NA|TRBJ2-3|NA|TRBV7-8
CASSPSRGADTQYF
TGTGCCAGCAGCCCCTCCCGAGGCGCAGATACGCAGTATTTT
>NA|TRBJ2-6|NA|TRBV13
CASGLLATGANVLTF
TGTGCCAGCGGCCTGCTAGCGACCGGGGCCAACGTCCTGACTTTC
>TRBD2|TRBJ2-5|NA|TRBV6-5
CASNREGGETQYF
TGTGCCAGCAACCGGGAGGGGGGAGAGACCCAGTACTTC
>TRBD1|TRBJ1-2|NA|TRBV5-1
CASSEDRDGYTF
TGCGCCAGCAGCGAGGACAGGGATGGCTACACCTTC
>NA|TRBJ2-7|few|TRBV27
CASSLGGASDEQYF
TGTGCCAGCAGCTTGGGGGGGGCGTCGGACGAGCAGTACTTC
>TRBD1|TRBJ2-5|NA|TRBV2
CATSGDRGLETQYF
TGTGCCACCTCAGGGGACAGGGGTTTAGAGACCCAGTACTTC
>NA|TRBJ2-3|NA|TRBV5-4
CASSSQGPDTQYF
TGTGCCAGCAGCTCCCAGGGTCCAGATACACAGTATTTT
>NA|TRBJ2-7|NA|TRBV27
CASSSHYEQYF
TGTGCCAGCAGCTCCCACTACGAGCAGTACTTC
>NA|TRBJ2-2|NA|TRBV5-1
CASSGDRNTGELFF
TGCGCCAGCAGTGGAGACAGGAACACCGGGGAGCTGTTTTTT
>NA|TRBJ2-7|NA|TRBV7-9
CASSPPGPSYEQYF
TGTGCCAGCAGCCCACCGGGTCCTTCCTACGAGCAGTACTTC